The rows below give T cell receptor beta chains drawn from one sample of a study of shared clonotypes between healthy human individuals. The protocol was immunoSEQ multiplex PCR, while the TCRdb copy is restricted to in-frame clones and leaves out a portion. Here the sample spans some 2,000,000 clones, approximately 95% being singletons. The material sequenced was naive CD4+ T cells sorted from blood. Every receptor here comes from a man younger than 35 in good health. Both conserved end residues are trimmed from each CDR3. Fields, in order: D gene, J gene, V gene, CDR3 protein. D genes are given only for firm matches.

>.|TRBJ2-5|TRBV5-1
ASSLVSQETQY
>.|TRBJ1-5|TRBV2
ASRAGGTIPQPQH
>.|TRBJ2-1|TRBV10-3
AISEGLPHEQF
>TRBD2|.|TRBV6-8
ASSGTSGRSYEQY
>.|TRBJ2-5|TRBV11-2
ASSLEVGRGETQY
>.|TRBJ1-5|TRBV4-3
ASSQDGQSNQPQH
>.|TRBJ1-1|TRBV28
ASSSVLTTEAF
>.|TRBJ2-7|TRBV5-4
ASSSGQAGEQY
>TRBD1|TRBJ1-6|TRBV10-3
AISGQGSSYNSPLH
>.|TRBJ2-7|TRBV2
ATDHRVDEQY
>.|TRBJ2-5|TRBV7-3
ASSLGLQETQY
>.|TRBJ2-2|TRBV4-1
ASSQEQGWAGELF
>.|TRBJ1-1|TRBV5-1
ASSGGIGDVSEAF
>TRBD1|TRBJ1-2|TRBV5-1
ASSLEAGGDFGYT
>TRBD1|TRBJ1-2|TRBV13
ASSLPDERTGAPGYT
>.|TRBJ1-2|TRBV19
ASSKVGSETRSSYT
>.|TRBJ2-2|TRBV7-2
ASSLVVGTNTGELF
>TRBD1|TRBJ1-2|TRBV18
ASSPSTGAGSYGYT
>.|TRBJ2-2|TRBV9
ASSVDRVPTGELF
>.|TRBJ1-2|TRBV4-1
ASSQAGPGVGYT
>.|TRBJ1-1|TRBV29-1
SYRTRLAMNTEAF
>.|TRBJ2-1|TRBV4-1
ASSQEEGPSYNEQF
>.|TRBJ1-2|TRBV5-3
ARSLVGYT
>TRBD1|TRBJ2-2|TRBV25-1
ATTGQGRTGELF
>.|TRBJ1-3|TRBV9
ASSVDGGAGNTIY
>TRBD1|TRBJ1-2|TRBV18
ASASEGANYGYT
>TRBD2|TRBJ2-3|TRBV7-9
ASSSRDYAGDTQY
>.|TRBJ2-7|TRBV4-3
ASSQATQYEQY
>TRBD1|TRBJ1-5|TRBV19
ASKRSGQSPDQPQH
>.|TRBJ1-6|TRBV7-2
ASSLAPPQGRSYSPLH
>TRBD1|TRBJ2-1|TRBV25-1
ASSEQTGASYNEQF
>.|TRBJ2-5|TRBV4-3
ASSLLDRETQY
>.|TRBJ2-5|TRBV5-1
ASNLSPSVQETQY
>.|TRBJ2-5|TRBV7-9
ASSLAPGQQETQY
>.|TRBJ2-7|TRBV29-1
SVGVGAPYEQY
>TRBD1|TRBJ1-5|TRBV5-1
ASSTGEISGAQH
>.|TRBJ2-7|TRBV7-9
ASSLRAGPYEQY
>.|TRBJ2-7|TRBV7-6
ASSFEGGERKQY
>.|TRBJ2-4|TRBV11-2
ASSSVLLAKNIQY
>.|TRBJ2-5|TRBV5-3
ARSLDFVTQY
>.|TRBJ2-2|TRBV9
ASSTSRGTNTGELF
>TRBD2|TRBJ2-7|TRBV27
ASSYGGGDYEQY
>.|TRBJ2-7|TRBV9
ASSVGGHEQY
>TRBD1|TRBJ1-1|TRBV19
ASSNRGDTEAF
>.|TRBJ1-5|TRBV6-5
AISDSGAEPQH
>TRBD1|TRBJ1-4|TRBV11-2
ASSLMGQFNEKLF
>.|TRBJ1-3|TRBV30
AWGTLTYTIY
>.|TRBJ2-1|TRBV18
ASSQTSVGGTYNEQF
>.|TRBJ2-3|TRBV7-2
ASSLAGTASTDTQY
>TRBD1|TRBJ2-7|TRBV6-5
ASTPGTGGFEQY
>TRBD2|TRBJ2-4|TRBV4-1
ASSQVGVQRGGDIQY
>.|TRBJ2-5|TRBV25-1
ASSPRGQETQY
>.|TRBJ2-6|TRBV4-1
ASSSLGGAGANVLT
>.|TRBJ2-1|TRBV6-1
ASRRVYNEQF
>.|TRBJ1-1|TRBV6-6
ASSGPMHDKAF
>TRBD2|TRBJ2-2|TRBV7-9
ASSPGLAGITGELF
>.|TRBJ2-5|TRBV29-1
SVEKYGRETQY